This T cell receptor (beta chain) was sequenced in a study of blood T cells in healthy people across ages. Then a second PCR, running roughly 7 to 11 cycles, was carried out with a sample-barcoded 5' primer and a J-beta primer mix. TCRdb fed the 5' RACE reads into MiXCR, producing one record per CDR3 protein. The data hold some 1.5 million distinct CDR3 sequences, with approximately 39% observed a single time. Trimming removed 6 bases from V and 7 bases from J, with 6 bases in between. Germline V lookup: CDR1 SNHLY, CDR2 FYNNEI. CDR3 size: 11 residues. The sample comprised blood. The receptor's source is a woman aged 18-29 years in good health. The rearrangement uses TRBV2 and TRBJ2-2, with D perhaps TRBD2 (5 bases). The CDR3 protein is CASRGSGELFF. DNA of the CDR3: TGTGCCAGCAGGGGGAGCGGGGAGCTGTTTTTT.